This entry lists 16 T cell receptor beta chains sequenced from one sample in a study of vaccination effects on CD4 cells after COVID-19. The assay was immunoSEQ multiplex PCR, and TCRdb's table has in-frame clones only and misses some. The repertoire holds around 54,000 clones, with around 86% as singletons. These TCRs' antigens remain unknown. Sequencing followed a ViraFEST assay step that expanded antigen-specific CD4+ T cells with viral peptide pools. After roughly ten days in culture, the CD4+ T cells were isolated. Sequences were derived from CD4+ T cells from PBMCs cultured with HCoV-229E spike peptides, sampled before COVID-19 vaccination. These receptors all stem from a human donor who received a COVID-19 vaccine.

This chain joins TRBV25-1 and TRBJ2-2; TRBD2 is a possible D gene (5 bases). V was clipped by 4 bases and J by 4 bases, with 7 bases between them. The CDR3 consists of 13 residues. CDR1 is MGHDK, CDR2 SYGVNS, per germline. CDR3 amino acids: CASSAAGTGELFF. In DNA form, the CDR3 reads TGTGCCAGCAGTGCCGCGGGCACCGGGGAGCTGTTTTTT.

This clone has only one observation. The chain combines TRBV27 with TRBJ1-5, with 11 bases identical to TRBD1. V shed 6 bases, J shed 4 bases, and the junction held 14 bases outside the gene matches. Germline loops: CDR1 MNHEY, CDR2 SMNVEV (reference sequence). The CDR3 runs 18 residues. CDR3 nucleotide sequence: TGTGCCAGCAGCCGATCGGGACAGGGGGTGCTATGGAATCAGCCCCAGCATTTT. It specifies CASSRSGQGVLWNQPQHF.

The chain employs TRBV5-6 and TRBJ1-2, with 9 positions matching TRBD1. CDR1 and CDR2 from the germline V gene are SGHDT and YYEEEE. The length of the CDR3 is 15 residues. V lost 5 bases to trimming and J lost 4 bases; unmatched junction nucleotides: 9. The CDR3 here is CASRHTGTGSYGYTF. The CDR3 coding sequence is TGTGCCAGCAGGCACACCGGGACAGGGTCCTATGGCTACACCTTC. Full variable domain (rest looked up from reference TRBV5-6 and TRBJ1-2): DAGVTQSPTHLIKTRGQQVTLRCSPKSGHDTVSWYQQALGQGPQFIFQYYEEEERQRGNFPDRFSGHQFPNYSSELNVNALLLGDSALYLCASRHTGTGSYGYTFGSGTRLTVV.

This clone has more than one count but fewer than ten. The rearrangement links TRBV10-3 to TRBJ2-2; 9 bases map to TRBD1. The ends lost 5 bases at V and 6 bases at J; junction bases unmatched: 7. Per germline, CDR1 ENHRY and CDR2 SYGVKD. This CDR3 is 15 amino acids long. CDR3: CAISPGQGLAGELFF. CDR3 in DNA: TGTGCCATCAGTCCTGGACAGGGGTTAGCCGGGGAGCTGTTTTTT.

The gene calls are TRBV21-1 and TRBJ2-3; TRBD2 is the table's D call and was not checked against the DNA. TRBV21-1 is a documented pseudogene. This CDR3 is 18 amino acids long. CDR3 nucleotides: TGTGCCAGCAGCAAAGAGGCTAGCGGGGGTAAGGGCACAGATACGCAGTATTTT. This translates into CASSKEASGGKGTDTQYF.

This clone was picked up one time. V and J are TRBV15 and TRBJ2-7; weak D call: TRBD2 (5 bases). Trimming stripped 3 bases from V and 1 base from J, with 7 bases between. CDR1 and CDR2 (germline): LNHNV, YYDKDF (reference sequence). The CDR3 has 13 amino acids. CDR3 loop: CATSRRDSYEQYV. Here the CDR3 DNA reads TGTGCCACCAGCAGGAGGGATTCCTACGAGCAGTACGTC.

This clone came up a few times. The V gene is TRBV13, the J gene TRBJ1-6; perhaps TRBD1 as D (6 bases). Trimming left V 5 bases short and J 7 bases short, with 18 bases between. Germline V gene lookup returns CDR1 PRHDT and CDR2 FYEKMQ (reference sequence). The CDR3 is 16 residues long. The CDR3 coding sequence is TGTGCCAGCAGCCCATCACAGGGAAGAGGCAATTCACCCCTCCACTTT. Translated, it gives CASSPSQGRGNSPLHF.

J is TRBJ2-2 and V is TRBV19, with D unresolved. Germline V gene lookup returns CDR1 LNHDA and CDR2 SQIVND (reference sequence). This CDR3 has 15 residues. V lost 1 base and J 3 bases, leaving 9 bases between the germline ends. The CDR3 coding sequence is TGTGCCAGTAGTATAGGTCATTCCTACACCGGGGAGCTGTTTTTT. Protein product: CASSIGHSYTGELFF. The whole variable domain, filled in from reference TRBV19 and TRBJ2-2, reads DGGITQSPKYLFRKEGQNVTLSCEQNLNHDAMYWYRQDPGQGLRLIYYSQIVNDFQKGDIAEGYSVSREKKESFPLTVTSAQKNPTAFYLCASSIGHSYTGELFFGEGSRLTVL.

The chain employs TRBV7-8 and TRBJ2-3, with D possibly matching TRBD1 (6 bases). Germline loops: CDR1 SGHVS, CDR2 FQNEAQ. The CDR3 runs to 16 residues. V was trimmed by 5 bases and J by 0 bases, leaving 15 bases between them. CDR3 nucleotide sequence: TGTGCCAGCAGCATCAACAGGGTCGCTAGCACAGATACGCAGTATTTT. Protein sequence: CASSINRVASTDTQYF.

The chain uses TRBV19 and TRBJ2-4, with D perhaps matching TRBD1 (6 bases). Trimming removed 6 bases at V and 1 base at J, with 10 bases between. The CDR3 extends over 14 amino acids. In germline, CDR1 is LNHDA, CDR2 SQIVND (reference sequence). The CDR3 region has the DNA TGTGCCAGTAGCTACAGGGCTGCCAAAAACATTCAGTACTTC. Protein product: CASSYRAAKNIQYF.

The V gene is TRBV4-1, the J gene TRBJ2-5, with a tentative D call TRBD1 (5 bases). Germline CDR1 and CDR2: MGHRA and YSYEKL. Trimming took off 0 bases at V and 5 bases at J, with 13 bases between the two ends. This CDR3 comprises 15 residues. CDR3 coding DNA: TGCGCCAGCAGCCAAGAGGATGTCGACAGTGAGACCCAGTACTTC. It yields the protein CASSQEDVDSETQYF.

The chain recombines TRBV18 with TRBJ1-5, with D possibly TRBD1 on 6 matching bases. Germline V gene lookup returns CDR1 KGHSH and CDR2 LQKENI. Trimming took off 3 bases at V and 5 bases at J, with 14 bases between the two ends. The CDR3 is made up of 15 amino acids. CDR3 amino acids: CASSPSQGRDQPQHF. The CDR3 region has the DNA TGTGCCAGCTCACCTAGCCAGGGGAGGGATCAGCCCCAGCATTTT.

This rearrangement joins TRBV5-1 to TRBJ1-6; 7 bases match TRBD1. The CDR3 loop spans 16 amino acids. J gave up 7 bases and V 0 bases, and 7 bases lay outside the gene matches. Germline assignment: CDR1 SGHRS and CDR2 YFSETQ. Written as DNA, the CDR3 is TGCGCCAGCAGCTTGGCCACAGGGGCGGGAAATTCACCCCTCCACTTT. As protein: CASSLATGAGNSPLHF.

The V gene is TRBV24-1, the J gene TRBJ2-3; possibly TRBD1 for D (6 bases). With 4 bases removed from V and 4 bases from J, the gap between germline ends came to 17 bases. CDR3 length: 16 amino acids. CDR1 and CDR2 from the germline V gene are KGHDR and SFDVKD. CDR3 DNA sequence: TGTGCCACCAGTGACCGGACAGTAGGGATCCCAGATACGCAGTATTTT. Its protein product is CATSDRTVGIPDTQYF.

The V and J genes are TRBV28 and TRBJ2-7, with D hard to call. The CDR3 length is 13 residues. The germline V gene has CDR1 MDHEN and CDR2 SYDVKM. Trimming stripped 10 bases from V and 2 bases from J, with 15 bases between. The CDR3 sequence is CAISSGGTYEQYV. The CDR3 nucleotides read TGTGCCATTAGCTCAGGCGGCACCTACGAGCAGTACGTC.

This sequence joins TRBV19 and TRBJ1-1, with 8 bases aligning to TRBD1. V lost 7 bases, J lost 7 bases, and 8 bases stayed unmatched. Per the germline V gene, CDR1 is LNHDA and CDR2 is SQIVND (reference sequence). CDR3 length: 13 residues. DNA of the CDR3: TGTGCCAGTACGGACAGGGTGATTTTTGAAGCTTTCTTT. Translating gives CASTDRVIFEAFF.